A single T cell receptor (beta chain) is shown here with its context. The target antigen is unknown. This entry belongs to a study of cytomegalovirus exposure and HLA in healthy donors. PCR employed 60 Vbeta and 13 Jbeta primers. Assay used: immunoSEQ multiplex PCR; TCRdb lists only in-frame clones, some missing. The table records more than 95,000 clones, roughly 80% of them present only once. General study points: As was reported, the HLA-A and HLA-B alleles of most subjects were accurately predicted from TCR beta sequences. Among donors in an Asian-associated ancestry cluster, a later analysis reportedly found fewer N-insertions than the roughly 680-donor mean. Available immune exposure information covered CMV serostatus only.

Each donor was healthy, and each was a bone marrow donor. V lost 2 bases and J lost 2, with 14 bases in between. Germline-derived CDR1 and CDR2 are MNHEY and SVGAGI. CDR3 length equals 16 residues. This rearrangement joins TRBV6-5 to TRBJ2-3; TRBD2 might be the D (6 bases). This clonotype was sampled from a man aged 30 to 39 in good health and CMV-seropositive. The sample taken for sequencing was PBMCs. This chain's CDR3 is CASSYALARPTDTQYF. The CDR3 DNA reads TGTGCCAGCAGTTACGCACTAGCTAGGCCCACAGATACGCAGTATTTT.